Listed here are 5 T cell receptor beta chains from one sample, sequenced in a study of cytomegalovirus exposure and HLA in healthy donors. Amplification used 60 Vbeta primers and 13 Jbeta primers. Here immunoSEQ multiplex PCR was the method, and the copy in TCRdb shows in-frame clones only, minus some. Of around 190,000 clones in the sample, more than 75% were seen once. Sequences were obtained from PBMCs. These receptors were obtained from a woman between 18 and 29 years old in good health and CMV-seronegative.

V and J are TRBV11-2 and TRBJ2-7; D is perhaps TRBD2 (5 bases). The CDR3 sequence is 16 residues long. Germline-derived CDR1 and CDR2 are SGHAT and FQNNGV. The ends were cut back, 0 bases at V and 0 bases at J, with 12 bases in the middle. The CDR3, as DNA: TGTGCCAGCAGCTTAGATTTAGTTGGAGGCTCCTACGAGCAGTACTTC. It codes for CASSLDLVGGSYEQYF.

The chain is built from TRBV28 and TRBJ1-2; D remains ambiguous. The germline V and J ends were trimmed by 5 bases and 3 bases, with 4 bases remaining between them. Germline V lookup: CDR1 MDHEN, CDR2 SYDVKM. The CDR3 loop spans 11 amino acids. CDR3 sequence: CASSRDYGYTF. The CDR3 coding sequence is TGTGCCAGCAGTCGGGACTATGGCTACACCTTC.

J is TRBJ2-5 and V is TRBV14, with a possible D match to TRBD1 (6 bases). The V gene's germline CDR1 is SGHDN and CDR2 FVKESK. V lost 4 bases and J lost 0, with 9 bases in between. This CDR3 region has 14 residues. Written as DNA, the CDR3 is TGTGCCAGCAGCCTGCAGGGGTACCAAGAGACCCAGTACTTC. Encoded protein: CASSLQGYQETQYF.

With regard to this clone: Relative to the germline gene, one junction end is altered; a read error may explain this. CDR3 coding DNA: TGTGCCACCAGTACCGGGACAGGGGGTTCGAACACCGGGGAGCTGTTTTTT. Encoded protein: CATSTGTGGSNTGELFF. The V and J genes are TRBV10-3 and TRBJ2-2; TRBD1 matches at 11 bases. Germline V gene lookup returns CDR1 ENHRY and CDR2 SYGVKD. The CDR3 is 17 residues long.

V gene TRBV29-1 combines with J gene TRBJ1-2, with TRBD1 identical over 10 bases. Germline values: CDR1 SQVTM, CDR2 ANQGSEA. The V segment lost 1 base and the J segment 1 base; nucleotides outside the gene matches: 6. The CDR3 runs to 16 residues. CDR3 nucleotide sequence: TGCAGCGTTGAAGGCGGACAGGGGGACCTTAACTATGGCTACACCTTC. Encoded protein: CSVEGGQGDLNYGYTF.